This passage covers 17 T cell receptor beta chains from one sample sequenced in a study of blood T cell repertoires in COVID-19. Profiling relied on immunoSEQ multiplex PCR, and the TCRdb table lists in-frame clones only, not all of them. Of about 370,000 clones in the sample, more than 75% were seen once. The source material was peripheral blood. These receptors were taken from a woman younger than 45 with COVID-19, enrolled during active disease.

The chain uses TRBV20-1 and TRBJ1-4; 8 positions agree with TRBD1. The V and J ends lost 3 bases and 7 bases, in that order; junction bases with no gene match: 13. Germline CDR1 and CDR2: DFQATT and SNEGSKA (reference sequence). CDR3 size: 16 residues. CDR3 region: CSASWQGALGFEKLFF. In nucleotides, the CDR3 is TGCAGTGCTAGTTGGCAGGGGGCGCTGGGGTTTGAAAAACTGTTTTTT.

In this sample, this clone turned up once. The chain couples TRBV28 to TRBJ1-1, with a possible D match to TRBD1 (5 bases). Germline V gene sequence: CDR1 MDHEN, CDR2 SYDVKM. The germline V and J ends were trimmed by 2 bases and 7 bases, with 8 bases remaining between them. The CDR3 consists of 12 residues. This chain's CDR3 is CASSLRQSEAFF. The CDR3 region has the DNA TGTGCCAGCAGTTTAAGACAGAGTGAAGCTTTCTTT.

The chain recombines TRBV19 with TRBJ1-5; TRBD1 matches at 8 bases. The CDR3 has 17 residues. CDR1 LNHDA and CDR2 SQIVND come from the germline V gene (reference sequence). V gave up 4 bases and J gave up 2 bases; unmatched junction bases: 10. The CDR3 nucleotides are TGTGCCAGTAGTAGTCCACAGGGGGGATTTGGCAATCAGCCCCAGCATTTT. It translates to CASSSPQGGFGNQPQHF.

The rearrangement uses TRBV5-1 and TRBJ2-1, with 8 positions matching TRBD1. The germline V gene encodes CDR1 SGHRS and CDR2 YFSETQ. The CDR3 spans 14 residues. J lost 5 bases, V lost 2 bases, and 3 bases had no gene match. CDR3 sequence: CASSFSRGHNEQFF. In nucleotides, the CDR3 is TGCGCCAGCAGCTTTTCCAGGGGGCACAATGAGCAGTTCTTC. The variable domain in full, completed from reference TRBV5-1 and TRBJ2-1, reads KAGVTQTPRYLIKTRGQQVTLSCSPISGHRSVSWYQQTPGQGLQFLFEYFSETQRNKGNFPGRFSGRQFSNSRSEMNVSTLELGDSALYLCASSFSRGHNEQFFGPGTRLTVL.

V gene TRBV4-3 combines with J gene TRBJ2-2; tentatively, D is TRBD2 (5 bases). CDR3 length: 16 amino acids. The V gene's germline CDR1 is LGHNA and CDR2 YSLEER. V was shortened by 2 bases and J by 4 bases, with 14 bases between the two germline ends. CDR3 nucleotides: TGCGCCAGCAGCCAATCGACCGGGGTCCGCACCGGGGAGCTGTTTTTT. Protein product: CASSQSTGVRTGELFF.

The rearrangement joins TRBV9 to TRBJ2-2, with D hard to call. In germline, CDR1 is SGDLS, CDR2 YYNGEE. Trimming left V 2 bases short and J 6 bases short, with 8 bases between. The CDR3 contains 13 residues. The CDR3 spells CASSVTQPGELFF. CDR3 DNA sequence: TGTGCCAGCAGCGTGACACAACCCGGGGAGCTGTTTTTT. Looking up the rest from reference TRBV9 and TRBJ2-2 gives the full variable domain: DSGVTQTPKHLITATGQRVTLRCSPRSGDLSVYWYQQSLDQGLQFLIQYYNGEERAKGNILERFSAQQFPDLHSELNLSSLELGDSALYFCASSVTQPGELFFGEGSRLTVL.

This chain joins TRBV2 and TRBJ1-6; 9 bases map to TRBD1. Germline V lookup: CDR1 SNHLY, CDR2 FYNNEI. There are 14 residues in the CDR3. After removal of 9 bases from V and 9 bases from J, the junction contained 9 bases not matched to a gene. The CDR3 region is CASEEQGAGSPLHF. The CDR3 DNA is TGTGCCAGTGAAGAACAGGGGGCAGGTTCACCCCTCCACTTT.

V and J are TRBV10-3 and TRBJ2-1; D may be TRBD1 (5 bases). CDR3 size: 14 residues. V was clipped by 2 bases and J by 8 bases, with 13 bases between them. Per germline, CDR1 ENHRY and CDR2 SYGVKD. The CDR3 loop reads CAISESWGTDEQFF. As DNA, the CDR3 is TGTGCCATCAGTGAGAGCTGGGGCACAGATGAGCAGTTCTTC.

This clone was found once. The V and J genes are TRBV6-5 and TRBJ1-6; D uncertain. The CDR3 contains 14 residues. Between the trimmed V and J ends, which lost 3 bases and 10 bases, there was a span of 13 bases. CDR1 MNHEY and CDR2 SVGAGI come from the germline V gene. The CDR3, as DNA: TGTGCCAGCAGTTATTCAGCGGCCTACTCACCCCTCCACTTT. Translated, it gives CASSYSAAYSPLHF.

The chain joins TRBV10-3 to TRBJ2-7; TRBD1 matches 10 bases. CDR1 and CDR2 (germline): ENHRY, SYGVKD. This CDR3 is 14 amino acids long. Trimming removed 6 bases from V and 6 bases from J; junction bases left unmatched: 8. Here the CDR3 DNA reads TGTGCCATCAGCGAGACGACAGGGGGCGTCGAGCAGTACTTC. Residues: CAISETTGGVEQYF.

This chain uses TRBV28 with TRBJ2-1, with TRBD1 identical over 8 bases. Germline CDR1 reads MDHEN; CDR2 reads SYDVKM. The CDR3 consists of 16 residues. V shed 6 bases and J 4 bases; nucleotides not matched to a gene: 11. CDR3 sequence reads: CASRDRGLNLYNEQFF. The DNA of the CDR3 is TGTGCCAGCAGAGACAGGGGTTTAAATTTATACAATGAGCAGTTCTTC.

This chain uses TRBV5-3 with TRBJ1-2, with a weak D call TRBD1 (5 bases). TRBV5-3 is treated as an ORF (open reading frame) with a function not yet certain. This CDR3 region has 16 residues. Trimming pared 0 bases from V and 2 bases from J, leaving 14 bases between. CDR3 bases: TGTGCCAGAAGCTTGGAGGGTGCTAAGGGGAACTATGGCTACACCTTC. Translated, it gives CARSLEGAKGNYGYTF.

V usage is TRBV5-4 and J usage is TRBJ2-7, with D tentatively TRBD1 (6 bases). V dropped 4 bases and J dropped 4 bases, with 15 bases sitting between them. Germline values: CDR1 SGHNT, CDR2 YYREEE (reference sequence). The CDR3 contains 14 residues. The CDR3: CASSPVPQGYEQYF. In DNA form, the CDR3 reads TGTGCCAGCAGCCCGGTACCACAGGGATACGAGCAGTACTTC.

V gene TRBV18 combines with J gene TRBJ2-7; D is ambiguous. The CDR3 consists of 13 residues. Deletions cut 0 bases from V and 4 bases from J, with 7 bases between. CDR1 KGHSH and CDR2 LQKENI come from the germline V gene. In nucleotides, the CDR3 is TGTGCCAGCTCACCACCGAACAGTTACGAGCAGTACTTC. It yields the protein CASSPPNSYEQYF.

This clone was counted once. The J gene is TRBJ2-7, the V gene TRBV11-3; D not resolved. V was pared by 1 base and J by 6 bases, with 10 bases between. This CDR3 is built from 13 residues. The germline gives CDR1 SGHNT, CDR2 YENEEA. CDR3: CASSLVSLSEQYF. The DNA for the CDR3 is TGTGCCAGCAGCTTAGTATCCCTGAGCGAGCAGTACTTC. Filled out from reference TRBV11-3 and TRBJ2-7, the complete variable domain reads EAGVVQSPRYKIIEKKQPVAFWCNPISGHNTLYWYLQNLGQGPELLIRYENEEAVDDSQLPKDRFSAERLKGVDSTLKIQPAELGDSAVYLCASSLVSLSEQYFGPGTRLTVT.

This clone showed up just once. V gene TRBV9 combines with J gene TRBJ1-3; D is unclear. Germline lookup yields CDR1 SGDLS and CDR2 YYNGEE. The CDR3 consists of 15 residues. The ends were cut back, 4 bases at V and 4 bases at J, with 15 bases in the middle. CDR3 loop: CASSLGQLSGNTIYF. In DNA form, the CDR3 reads TGTGCCAGCAGCCTAGGGCAGTTATCCGGAAACACCATATATTTT.

The V and J genes are TRBV24-1 and TRBJ2-3, with a possible D match to TRBD1 (6 bases). CDR1 is KGHDR and CDR2 is SFDVKD in the germline V gene. The V end was cut by 5 bases, the J end by 3 bases, with 8 bases between. The CDR3 has 13 amino acids. CDR3 nucleotide sequence: TGTGCCACCAGTGTCGGACAGACAGATACGCAGTATTTT. Translation gives CATSVGQTDTQYF.